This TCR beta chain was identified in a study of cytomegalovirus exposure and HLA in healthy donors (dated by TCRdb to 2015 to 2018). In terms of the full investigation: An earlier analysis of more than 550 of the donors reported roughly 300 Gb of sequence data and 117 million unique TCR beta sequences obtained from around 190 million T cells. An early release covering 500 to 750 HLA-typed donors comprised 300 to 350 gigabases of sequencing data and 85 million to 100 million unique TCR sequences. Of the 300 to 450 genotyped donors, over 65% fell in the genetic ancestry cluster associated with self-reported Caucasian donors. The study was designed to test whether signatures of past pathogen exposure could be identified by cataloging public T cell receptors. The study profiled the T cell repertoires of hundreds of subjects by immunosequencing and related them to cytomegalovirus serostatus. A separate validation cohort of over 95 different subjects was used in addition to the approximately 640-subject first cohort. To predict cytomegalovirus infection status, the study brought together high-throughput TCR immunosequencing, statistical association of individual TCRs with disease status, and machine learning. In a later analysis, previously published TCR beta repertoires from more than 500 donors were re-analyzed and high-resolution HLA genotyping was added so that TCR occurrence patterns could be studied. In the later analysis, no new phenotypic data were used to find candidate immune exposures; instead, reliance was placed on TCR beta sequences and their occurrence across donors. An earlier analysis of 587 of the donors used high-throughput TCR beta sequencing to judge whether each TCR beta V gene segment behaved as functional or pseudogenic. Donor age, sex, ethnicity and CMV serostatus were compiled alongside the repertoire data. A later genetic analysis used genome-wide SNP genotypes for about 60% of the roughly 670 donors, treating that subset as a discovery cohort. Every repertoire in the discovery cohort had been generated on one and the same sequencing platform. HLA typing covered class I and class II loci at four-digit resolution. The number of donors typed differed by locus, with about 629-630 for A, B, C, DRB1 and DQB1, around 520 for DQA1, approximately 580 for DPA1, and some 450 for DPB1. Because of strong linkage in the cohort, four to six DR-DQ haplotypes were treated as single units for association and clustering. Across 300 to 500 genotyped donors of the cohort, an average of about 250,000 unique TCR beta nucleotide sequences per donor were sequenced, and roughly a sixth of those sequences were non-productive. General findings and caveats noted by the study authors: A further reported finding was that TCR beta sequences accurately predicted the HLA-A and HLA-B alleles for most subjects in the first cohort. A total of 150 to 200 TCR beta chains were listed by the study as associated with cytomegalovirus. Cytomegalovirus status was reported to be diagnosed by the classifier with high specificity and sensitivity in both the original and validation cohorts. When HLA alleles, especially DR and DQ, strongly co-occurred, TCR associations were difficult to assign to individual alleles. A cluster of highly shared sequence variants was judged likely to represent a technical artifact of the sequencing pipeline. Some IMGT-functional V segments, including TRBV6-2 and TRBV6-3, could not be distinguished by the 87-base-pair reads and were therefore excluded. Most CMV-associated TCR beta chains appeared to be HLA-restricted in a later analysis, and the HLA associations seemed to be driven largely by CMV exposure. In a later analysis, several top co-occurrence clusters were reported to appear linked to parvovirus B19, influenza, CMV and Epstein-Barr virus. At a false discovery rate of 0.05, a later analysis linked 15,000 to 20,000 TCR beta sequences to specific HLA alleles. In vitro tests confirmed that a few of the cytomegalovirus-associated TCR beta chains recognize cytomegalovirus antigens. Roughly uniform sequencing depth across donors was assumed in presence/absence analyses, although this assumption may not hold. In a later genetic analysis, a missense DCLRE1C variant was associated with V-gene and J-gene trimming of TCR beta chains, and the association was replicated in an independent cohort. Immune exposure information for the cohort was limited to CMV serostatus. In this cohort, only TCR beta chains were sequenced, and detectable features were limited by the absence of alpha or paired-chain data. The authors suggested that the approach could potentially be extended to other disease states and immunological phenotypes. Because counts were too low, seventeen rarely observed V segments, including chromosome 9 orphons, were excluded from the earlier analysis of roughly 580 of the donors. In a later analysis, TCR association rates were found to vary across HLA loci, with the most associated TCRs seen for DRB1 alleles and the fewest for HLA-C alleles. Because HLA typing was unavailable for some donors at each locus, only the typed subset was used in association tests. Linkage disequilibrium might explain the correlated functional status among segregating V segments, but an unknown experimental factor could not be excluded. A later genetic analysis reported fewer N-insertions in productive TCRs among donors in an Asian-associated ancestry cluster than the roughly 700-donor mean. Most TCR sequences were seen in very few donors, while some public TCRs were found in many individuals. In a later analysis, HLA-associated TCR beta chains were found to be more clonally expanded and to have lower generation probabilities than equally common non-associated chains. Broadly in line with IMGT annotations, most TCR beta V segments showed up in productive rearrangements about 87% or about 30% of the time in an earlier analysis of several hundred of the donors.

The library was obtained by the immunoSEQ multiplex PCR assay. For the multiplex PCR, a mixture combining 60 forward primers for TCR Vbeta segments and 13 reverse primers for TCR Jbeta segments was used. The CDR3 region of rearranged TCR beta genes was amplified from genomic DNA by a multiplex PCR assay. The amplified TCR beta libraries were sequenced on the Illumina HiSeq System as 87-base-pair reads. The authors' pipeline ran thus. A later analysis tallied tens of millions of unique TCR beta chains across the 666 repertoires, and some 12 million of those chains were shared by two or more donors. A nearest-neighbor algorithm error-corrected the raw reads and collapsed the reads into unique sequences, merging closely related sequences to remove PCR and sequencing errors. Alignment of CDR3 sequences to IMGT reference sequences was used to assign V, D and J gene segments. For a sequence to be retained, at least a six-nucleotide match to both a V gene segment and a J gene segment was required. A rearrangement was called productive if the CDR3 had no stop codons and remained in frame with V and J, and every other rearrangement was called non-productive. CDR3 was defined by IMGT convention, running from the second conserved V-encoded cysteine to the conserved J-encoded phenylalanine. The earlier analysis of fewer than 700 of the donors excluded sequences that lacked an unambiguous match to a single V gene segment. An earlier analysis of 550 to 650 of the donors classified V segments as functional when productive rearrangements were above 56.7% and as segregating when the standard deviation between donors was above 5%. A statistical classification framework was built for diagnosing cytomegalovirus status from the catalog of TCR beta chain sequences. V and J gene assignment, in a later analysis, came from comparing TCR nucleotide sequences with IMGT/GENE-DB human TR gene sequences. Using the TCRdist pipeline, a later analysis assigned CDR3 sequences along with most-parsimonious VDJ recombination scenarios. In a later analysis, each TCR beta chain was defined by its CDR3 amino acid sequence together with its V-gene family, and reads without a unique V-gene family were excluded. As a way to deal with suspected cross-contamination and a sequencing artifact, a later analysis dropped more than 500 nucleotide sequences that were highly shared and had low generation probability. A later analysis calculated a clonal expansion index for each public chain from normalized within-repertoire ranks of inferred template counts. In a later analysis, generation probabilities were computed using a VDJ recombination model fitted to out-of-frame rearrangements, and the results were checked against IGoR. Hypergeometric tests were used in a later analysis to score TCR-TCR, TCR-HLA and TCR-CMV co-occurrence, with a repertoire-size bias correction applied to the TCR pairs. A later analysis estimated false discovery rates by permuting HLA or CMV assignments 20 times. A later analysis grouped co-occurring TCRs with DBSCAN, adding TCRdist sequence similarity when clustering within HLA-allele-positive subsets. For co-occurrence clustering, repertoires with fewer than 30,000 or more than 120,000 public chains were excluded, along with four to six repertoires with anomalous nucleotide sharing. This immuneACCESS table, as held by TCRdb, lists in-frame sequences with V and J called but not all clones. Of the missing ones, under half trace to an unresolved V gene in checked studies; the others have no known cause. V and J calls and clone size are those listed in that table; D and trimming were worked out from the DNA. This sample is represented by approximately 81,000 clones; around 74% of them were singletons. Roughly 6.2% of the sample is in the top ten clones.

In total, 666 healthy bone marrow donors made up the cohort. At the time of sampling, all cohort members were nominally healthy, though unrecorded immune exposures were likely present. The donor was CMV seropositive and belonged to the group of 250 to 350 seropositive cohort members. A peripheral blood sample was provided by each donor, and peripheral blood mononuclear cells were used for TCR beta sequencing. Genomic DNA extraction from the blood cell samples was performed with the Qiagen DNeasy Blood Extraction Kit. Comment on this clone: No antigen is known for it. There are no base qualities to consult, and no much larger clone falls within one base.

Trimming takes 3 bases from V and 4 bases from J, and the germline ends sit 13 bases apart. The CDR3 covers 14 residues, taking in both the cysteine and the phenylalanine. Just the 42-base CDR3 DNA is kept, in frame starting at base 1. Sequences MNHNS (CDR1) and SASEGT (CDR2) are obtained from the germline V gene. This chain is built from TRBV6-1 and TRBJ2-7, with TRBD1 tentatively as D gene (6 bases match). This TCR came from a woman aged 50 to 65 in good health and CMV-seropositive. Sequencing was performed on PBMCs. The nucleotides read TGTGCCAGCAGTGACAGGGGCTCCCTTTACGAGCAGTACTTC. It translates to CASSDRGSLYEQYF.